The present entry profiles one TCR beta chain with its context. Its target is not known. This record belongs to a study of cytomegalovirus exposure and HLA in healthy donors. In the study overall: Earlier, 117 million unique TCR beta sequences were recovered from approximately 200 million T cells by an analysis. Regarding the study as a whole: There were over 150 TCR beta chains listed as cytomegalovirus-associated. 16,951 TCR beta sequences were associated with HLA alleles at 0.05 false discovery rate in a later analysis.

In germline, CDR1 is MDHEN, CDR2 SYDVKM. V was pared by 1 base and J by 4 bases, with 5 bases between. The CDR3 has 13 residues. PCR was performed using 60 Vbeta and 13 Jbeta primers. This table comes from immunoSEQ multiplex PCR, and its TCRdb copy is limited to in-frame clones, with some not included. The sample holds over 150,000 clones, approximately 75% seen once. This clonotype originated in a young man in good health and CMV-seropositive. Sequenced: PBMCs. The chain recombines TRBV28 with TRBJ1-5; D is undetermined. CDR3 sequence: CASSLSRNQPQHF. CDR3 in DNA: TGTGCCAGCAGTTTATCTAGGAATCAGCCCCAGCATTTT.